A single sample is the source of the 14 T cell receptor beta chains below, sequenced in a study of shared clonotypes between healthy human individuals. Here immunoSEQ multiplex PCR was the method, and the copy in TCRdb shows in-frame clones only, minus some. Seen here are some 2,100,000 clones, under 97% observed once, and the top ten hold over 0.1%. The material sequenced was naive CD4+ T cells sorted from blood. Subset specified: CD45RA+ positively selected. The source of these receptors is a man between 18 and 35 years old in good health.

V is TRBV5-8 and J is TRBJ1-1; 10 bases are a match to TRBD1. The CDR3 totals 15 residues. Trimming took 4 bases from V and 4 from J; bases not matched to a gene: 7. Germline CDR1 SGHTS, CDR2 YDEGEE. The CDR3, as DNA: TGTGCCAGCAGCACAACCGGGACAGGGGCCACTGAAGCTTTCTTT. This gives the protein CASSTTGTGATEAFF. Using reference TRBV5-8 and TRBJ1-1 for the parts outside the CDR3, the full variable domain is EAGVTQSPTHLIKTRGQQATLRCSPISGHTSVYWYQQALGLGLQFLLWYDEGEERNRGNFPPRFSGRQFPNYSSELNVNALELEDSALYLCASSTTGTGATEAFFGQGTRLTVV.

The J gene is TRBJ2-3, the V gene TRBV5-1; 11 bases are a match to TRBD2. The CDR3 spans 19 residues. With V trimmed by 3 bases and J by 2 bases, 14 bases remained unmatched. CDR1 SGHRS and CDR2 YFSETQ come from the germline V gene. The CDR3 spells CASSSPSGGPSPFTDTQYF. The CDR3 region has the DNA TGCGCCAGCAGCTCCCCTAGCGGGGGGCCCTCTCCTTTCACAGATACGCAGTATTTT.

This clone has only one observation. The sample has other DNA sequences that encode this CDR3 too. The CDR3 nucleotides read TGTGCCAGCAGCCGTAACACCGGGGAGCTGTTTTTT. Its protein product is CASSRNTGELFF. J is TRBJ2-2 and V is TRBV7-3; D gene ambiguous. Germline V CDR1 and CDR2: SGHTA, FQGTGA. Between the trimmed V and J ends, which lost 5 bases and 2 bases, there was a span of 3 bases. The length of the CDR3 is 12 residues.

The J gene is TRBJ2-7, the V gene TRBV11-2; a weak D match, TRBD1 (6 bases). In germline, CDR1 is SGHAT, CDR2 FQNNGV. The CDR3 is 14 residues long. V was clipped by 2 bases and J by 3 bases, with 11 bases between them. The CDR3 nucleotides read TGTGCCAGCAGCTTAAGGCAGGGGAACTACGAGCAGTACTTC. Residues: CASSLRQGNYEQYF.

The chain couples TRBV5-4 to TRBJ2-2, with a possible D match to TRBD1 (5 bases). The CDR3 contains 14 residues. Germline values: CDR1 SGHNT, CDR2 YYREEE (reference sequence). V lost 5 bases, J lost 0 bases, and 8 bases lay in between. The CDR3: CASSRGTNTGELFF. As DNA, the CDR3 is TGTGCCAGCAGTAGGGGAACGAACACCGGGGAGCTGTTTTTT.

V gene TRBV18 combines with J gene TRBJ1-5, with TRBD1 matching 8 bases. CDR3 length equals 18 residues. Germline-derived CDR1 and CDR2 are KGHSH and LQKENI. V was pared by 1 base and J by 2 bases, with 10 bases of the junction left unmatched. The CDR3: CASSPLPGTGGGNQPQHF. The CDR3, as DNA: TGTGCCAGCTCACCACTTCCTGGGACAGGAGGGGGCAATCAGCCCCAGCATTTT.

This clone was observed once. J is TRBJ1-2 and V is TRBV2; TRBD1 might be the D (6 bases). The CDR3 consists of 14 residues. Trimming pared 8 bases from V and 4 bases from J, leaving 17 bases between. The V gene's germline CDR1 is SNHLY and CDR2 FYNNEI. The CDR3 spells CASSYGGPGYGYTF. The CDR3 DNA sequence: TGTGCCAGCTCCTACGGGGGGCCCGGCTATGGCTACACCTTC.

The chain joins TRBV5-1 to TRBJ2-7; TRBD2 matches at 10 bases. The ends lost 1 base at V and 6 bases at J; junction bases unmatched: 10. CDR1 and CDR2 (germline): SGHRS, YFSETQ. The CDR3 contains 16 residues. The CDR3, as DNA: TGCGCCAGCAGCTTGCTCGCTAGCGGGGGAGGAGGCGAGCAGTACTTC. This sequence encodes CASSLLASGGGGEQYF. Looking up the rest from reference TRBV5-1 and TRBJ2-7 gives the full variable domain: KAGVTQTPRYLIKTRGQQVTLSCSPISGHRSVSWYQQTPGQGLQFLFEYFSETQRNKGNFPGRFSGRQFSNSRSEMNVSTLELGDSALYLCASSLLASGGGGEQYFGPGTRLTVT.

The chain has TRBV7-3 and TRBJ1-6; D gene unclear. V lost 0 bases and J 9 bases, leaving 9 bases between the germline ends. Germline V gives CDR1 SGHTA, CDR2 FQGTGA. This CDR3 has 14 residues. CDR3 nucleotides: TGTGCCAGCAGCTTAACCTGGGTGGGTTCACCCCTCCACTTT. It yields the protein CASSLTWVGSPLHF.

This chain links TRBV27 with TRBJ1-5, with D unresolved. From germline, CDR1 is MNHEY and CDR2 SMNVEV (reference sequence). The CDR3 covers 13 residues. V gave up 0 bases and J gave up 7 bases, with 7 bases separating them. CDR3 amino acids: CASSLSGRQPQHF. DNA of the CDR3: TGTGCCAGCAGTTTATCAGGGAGACAGCCCCAGCATTTT.

In DNA form, the CDR3 reads TGTGCCAGCAGCTTGGGAAGACCGAAGGCTGAAGCTTTCTTT. It is translated as CASSLGRPKAEAFF. This sequence joins TRBV7-2 and TRBJ1-1; D is unclear. Germline V gene data show CDR1 as SGHTA and CDR2 as FQGNSA. Trimming shortened V by 3 bases and J by 6 bases, and 14 bases separated the two germline ends. The CDR3 runs to 14 residues.

About this clone itself: At the DNA level, this CDR3 is encoded by other sequences in the same sample as well. The chain uses TRBV6-1 and TRBJ2-7; D is ambiguous. This CDR3 spans 13 amino acids. Trimming shortened V by 5 bases and J by 0 bases, and 8 bases separated the two germline ends. Germline V CDR1 and CDR2: MNHNS, SASEGT. This CDR3 reads CASSTESSYEQYF. The CDR3 DNA follows: TGTGCCAGCAGTACGGAGAGCTCCTACGAGCAGTACTTC.

This chain links TRBV7-9 with TRBJ1-4; D ambiguous. CDR1 and CDR2 (germline): SEHNR, FQNEAQ (reference sequence). V was cut by 3 bases and J by 6 bases, with 11 bases left in between. CDR3 length: 14 amino acids. CDR3: CASSFGVSDEKLFF. The CDR3 DNA reads TGTGCCAGCAGCTTTGGGGTATCGGATGAAAAACTGTTTTTT.

This chain joins TRBV11-2 and TRBJ1-6; D is ambiguous. The CDR3 is made up of 14 amino acids. Germline lookup yields CDR1 SGHAT and CDR2 FQNNGV. V was shortened by 5 bases and J by 4 bases, with 9 bases between the two germline ends. CDR3 bases: TGTGCCAGCAGCAAGGCCATTTATAATTCACCCCTCCACTTT. It specifies CASSKAIYNSPLHF.